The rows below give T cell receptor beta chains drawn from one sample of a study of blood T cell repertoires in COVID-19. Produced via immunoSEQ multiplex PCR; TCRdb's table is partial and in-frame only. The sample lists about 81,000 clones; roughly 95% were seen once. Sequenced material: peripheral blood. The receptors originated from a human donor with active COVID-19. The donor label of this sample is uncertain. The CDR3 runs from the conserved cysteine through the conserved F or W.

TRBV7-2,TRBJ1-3,CASSLALNRRTSSGNTIYF
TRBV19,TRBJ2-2,CASSPQGRGNTGELFF
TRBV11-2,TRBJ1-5,CASSSPRDRVHSNQPQHF
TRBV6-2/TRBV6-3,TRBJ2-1,CASSPRASGYEQFF
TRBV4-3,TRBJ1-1,CASSQDSGANTEAFF
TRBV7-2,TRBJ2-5,CASSLGLAGETQYF
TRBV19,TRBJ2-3,CASSPTGSTDTQYF
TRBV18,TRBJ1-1,CASSRQGEEDTEAFF
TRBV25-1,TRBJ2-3,CASRITGADTQYF
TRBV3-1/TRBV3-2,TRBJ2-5,CASSQRGTAQETQYF
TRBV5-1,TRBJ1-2,CASSLGDRGRYGYTF
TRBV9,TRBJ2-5,CASSVSVSQETQYF
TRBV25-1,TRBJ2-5,CASTRTGEVSETQYF
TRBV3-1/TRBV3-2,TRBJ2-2,CASSQDSGQGNDGELFF
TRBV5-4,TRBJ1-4,CASSLDGQGREKLFF
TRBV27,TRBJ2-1,CASSPTSVNEQFF
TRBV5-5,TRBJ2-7,CASSFRGDGPYEQYF
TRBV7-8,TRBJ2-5,CASSFEGHFQETQYF
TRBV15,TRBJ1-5,CATSRDRDSPINQPQHF
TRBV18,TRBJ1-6,CASSPGQGGSPLHF
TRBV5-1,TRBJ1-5,CASSEGAAGQPQHF
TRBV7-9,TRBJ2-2,CASSQGLAGGYNTGELFF
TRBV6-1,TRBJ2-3,CASSEPRQRPDTQYF